The 30 T cell receptor beta chains listed next were all sequenced from one sample in a study of T cell repertoires in urothelial bladder cancer. Measured with immunoSEQ multiplex PCR; TCRdb has only the in-frame clones, and not every one. The table shows roughly 8,800 clones, with less than 75% occurring only once. The sample consisted of tumor-infiltrating cells from bladder cancer. These receptor sequences come from a human donor with urothelial carcinoma.

This clone is labeled medium-sized. This chain links TRBV6-5 with TRBJ1-1; D unresolved. The V gene's germline CDR1 is MNHEY and CDR2 SVGAGI. The ends were cut back, 6 bases at V and 0 bases at J, with 11 bases in the middle. The CDR3 contains 14 residues. In DNA form, the CDR3 reads TGTGCCAGCAGCCAGAGAATCATGAACACTGAAGCTTTCTTT. It specifies CASSQRIMNTEAFF.

The genes are TRBV2 and TRBJ1-5; no clear D. The CDR3 sequence is 13 residues long. Germline V gene lookup returns CDR1 SNHLY and CDR2 FYNNEI. V shed 5 bases and J shed 5 bases, with 10 bases lying between them. The CDR3 reads CASSSDGYQPQHF. CDR3 sequence (DNA): TGTGCCAGCAGTTCGGACGGGTATCAGCCCCAGCATTTT. Full variable domain (rest looked up from reference TRBV2 and TRBJ1-5): EPEVTQTPSHQVTQMGQEVILRCVPISNHLYFYWYRQILGQKVEFLVSFYNNEISEKSEIFDDQFSVERPDGSNFTLKIRSTKLEDSAMYFCASSSDGYQPQHFGDGTRLSIL.

The chain has TRBV4-1 and TRBJ2-1; possible D gene TRBD2, 6 bases. This CDR3 spans 16 amino acids. Trimming cost V 0 bases and J 5 bases, with 14 bases left between them. CDR1 and CDR2 from the germline V gene are MGHRA and YSYEKL. The CDR3 nucleotides are TGCGCCAGCAGCCAAGAATGGAGGGCTTTTAACAATGAGCAGTTCTTC. The encoded protein is CASSQEWRAFNNEQFF.

This chain links TRBV5-5 with TRBJ1-3; D call uncertain. This CDR3 spans 13 amino acids. Germline-derived CDR1 and CDR2 are SGHKS and YYEKEE (reference sequence). V lost 3 bases and J 4 bases, leaving 8 bases between the germline ends. DNA for the CDR3: TGTGCCAGCAGCTCGGAAGGGGGAAACACCATATATTTT. This codes for CASSSEGGNTIYF.

The chain uses TRBV9 and TRBJ1-3; TRBD1 matches at 8 bases. The CDR3 contains 19 residues. The germline V gene encodes CDR1 SGDLS and CDR2 YYNGEE. V was pared by 4 bases and J by 0 bases, with 15 bases of the junction left unmatched. CDR3 in amino acids: CASSPQSPIQGVSGNTIYF. DNA of the CDR3: TGTGCCAGCAGCCCGCAAAGCCCGATACAGGGGGTCTCTGGAAACACCATATATTTT.

This chain connects TRBV9 to TRBJ2-7, with D possibly matching TRBD2 (5 bases). From germline, CDR1 is SGDLS and CDR2 YYNGEE. The CDR3 has 15 residues. Trimming left V 0 bases short and J 2 bases short, with 12 bases between. DNA for the CDR3: TGTGCCAGCAGCGTAGCGGGAACGGCCACCTACGAGCAGTACTTC. Translating gives CASSVAGTATYEQYF. The full variable domain, rest sourced from reference TRBV9 and TRBJ2-7, is DSGVTQTPKHLITATGQRVTLRCSPRSGDLSVYWYQQSLDQGLQFLIQYYNGEERAKGNILERFSAQQFPDLHSELNLSSLELGDSALYFCASSVAGTATYEQYFGPGTRLTVT.

V and J are TRBV5-1 and TRBJ2-4; 7 bases line up with TRBD2. The CDR3 covers 18 residues. Unmatched junction bases numbered 12, after V lost 3 bases and J lost 0 bases. Germline CDR1 and CDR2: SGHRS and YFSETQ. CDR3 DNA: TGCGCCAGCAGCTCGGGACTCCCGGGGGGTCTAGCCAAAAACATTCAGTACTTC. Translated, it gives CASSSGLPGGLAKNIQYF.

This clone was found a few times. The rearrangement joins TRBV2 to TRBJ2-7; 9 bases align to TRBD2. V lost 4 bases, J lost 4 bases, and 5 bases stayed unmatched. Germline CDR1 is SNHLY and CDR2 is FYNNEI. The length of the CDR3 is 14 residues. This CDR3 reads CASSANSGGYEQYF. In nucleotides, the CDR3 is TGTGCCAGCAGTGCGAATAGCGGGGGATACGAGCAGTACTTC.

The V call is TRBV18, the J call TRBJ1-2; D is ambiguous. Looked up from germline, CDR1 is KGHSH and CDR2 is LQKENI. The CDR3 has 13 residues. V lost 6 bases and J 6 bases, leaving 14 bases between the germline ends. In DNA form, the CDR3 reads TGTGCCAGCTCCCGAGTCTCCCTCGATGGCTACACCTTC. It is translated as CASSRVSLDGYTF.

The CDR3 here is CASRTGQGNSPLHF. The DNA of the CDR3 is TGTGCCAGCAGAACGGGACAGGGGAATTCACCCCTCCACTTT. The rearrangement joins TRBV27 to TRBJ1-6; TRBD1 agrees at 10 bases. CDR3 length equals 14 residues. V dropped 6 bases and J dropped 7; count of bases not matched to a gene: 3. In germline, CDR1 is MNHEY, CDR2 SMNVEV (reference sequence).

The chain employs TRBV6-6 and TRBJ1-1; D unresolved. Per germline, CDR1 MNHNY and CDR2 SVGAGI (reference sequence). This CDR3 is 13 amino acids long. V was shortened by 3 bases and J by 0 bases, with 5 bases between the two germline ends. The CDR3 nucleotides read TGTGCCAGCAGTTATTGGGTGAACACTGAAGCTTTCTTT. Translated: CASSYWVNTEAFF.

This clone was observed a few times. The V and J genes are TRBV5-1 and TRBJ1-6; 11 nucleotides agree with TRBD1. The CDR3 length is 14 residues. Germline V gives CDR1 SGHRS, CDR2 YFSETQ. Unmatched junction bases numbered 7, after V lost 4 bases and J lost 13 bases. CDR3 sequence: CASSVDRGLSPLHF. Here the CDR3 DNA reads TGCGCCAGCAGCGTGGACAGGGGGCTCTCGCCCCTCCACTTT.

This clone was recorded only once. The chain links TRBV7-9 to TRBJ2-1; TRBD1 is a possible D gene (6 bases). Trimming removed 5 bases from V and 4 bases from J, with 27 bases in between. Germline assignment: CDR1 SEHNR and CDR2 FQNEAQ (reference sequence). The CDR3 has 19 amino acids. CDR3 loop: CASSETFNRAQILYNEQFF. The CDR3 DNA is TGTGCCAGCAGCGAAACCTTTAACAGGGCGCAAATTCTATACAATGAGCAGTTCTTC.

This clone was picked up a small number of times. The gene calls are TRBV5-4 and TRBJ1-6, with 7 nucleotides matching TRBD1. Germline V lookup: CDR1 SGHNT, CDR2 YYREEE (reference sequence). The trim removed 4 bases at V and 7 bases at J, leaving 8 bases unmatched. The CDR3 contains 15 residues. The CDR3 sequence is CASSKQGNRNSPLHF. CDR3 in DNA: TGTGCCAGCAGCAAACAGGGGAATCGGAATTCACCCCTCCACTTT.

This chain uses TRBV7-2 with TRBJ1-2, with D unresolved. V shed 0 bases and J shed 11 bases, with 19 bases lying between them. Germline assignment: CDR1 SGHTA and CDR2 FQGNSA. This CDR3 spans 15 amino acids. The CDR3 is CASSLAPEVTMRYTF. Written as DNA, the CDR3 is TGTGCCAGCAGCTTAGCGCCTGAGGTGACTATGAGGTACACCTTC.

The chain recombines TRBV14 with TRBJ2-2; TRBD2 matches 12 bases. This CDR3 is 17 amino acids long. V dropped 1 base and J dropped 7; count of bases not matched to a gene: 7. Germline V lookup: CDR1 SGHDN, CDR2 FVKESK. Here the CDR3 reads CASSQAATSGGYGELFF. The DNA of the CDR3 is TGTGCCAGCAGCCAAGCCGCAACTAGCGGGGGGTACGGGGAGCTGTTTTTT.

This sequence joins TRBV7-2 and TRBJ1-2; TRBD1 might be the D (5 bases). Trimming took off 3 bases at V and 0 bases at J, with 8 bases between the two ends. CDR3 length: 14 residues. The germline V gene has CDR1 SGHTA and CDR2 FQGNSA. Here the CDR3 reads CASSFGAANYGYTF. The DNA of the CDR3 is TGTGCCAGCAGCTTCGGGGCAGCTAACTATGGCTACACCTTC.

This CDR3 reads CASSFATYHHRTDTQYF. In DNA form, the CDR3 reads TGTGCCAGCAGTTTCGCCACCTACCACCACCGCACAGATACGCAGTATTTT. The chain links TRBV28 to TRBJ2-3; D gene uncertain. CDR1 is MDHEN, CDR2 SYDVKM, per germline. V lost 3 bases and J lost 1, with 17 bases in between. The CDR3 runs to 17 residues.

The chain uses TRBV30 and TRBJ2-3, with 8 positions matching TRBD2. The CDR3 runs 11 residues. Germline V gene lookup returns CDR1 GTSNPN and CDR2 SVGIG (reference sequence). Trimming at V came to 5 bases and at J to 13 bases, leaving 8 bases not matched to a gene. The CDR3 is CAWSLAGREYF. Here the CDR3 DNA reads TGTGCCTGGTCCTTAGCGGGGAGGGAGTATTTT.

The chain carries TRBV19 and TRBJ1-1, with D perhaps TRBD1 (5 bases). Per the germline V gene, CDR1 is LNHDA and CDR2 is SQIVND (reference sequence). The CDR3 is 13 residues long. With 9 bases removed from V and 0 bases from J, the gap between germline ends came to 11 bases. The CDR3 loop is CASEGVLNTEAFF. The CDR3 region has the DNA TGTGCCAGCGAAGGGGTACTGAACACTGAAGCTTTCTTT.

The chain has TRBV14 and TRBJ1-1; D uncertain. Germline V gene data show CDR1 as SGHDN and CDR2 as FVKESK. The CDR3 runs to 15 residues. With 5 bases removed from V and 5 bases from J, the gap between germline ends came to 18 bases. The CDR3 coding sequence is TGTGCCAGCAGCTTTCGGAGCGGGTCGAAAACTGAAGCTTTCTTT. It encodes CASSFRSGSKTEAFF.

This clone turned up a few times. V and J are TRBV28 and TRBJ1-5, with 9 bases that match TRBD1. CDR3 length: 13 amino acids. Germline CDR1 and CDR2: MDHEN and SYDVKM. With 5 bases clipped from V and 6 bases from J, the junction kept 2 bases outside the gene matches. The CDR3, as DNA: TGTGCCAGCAGTATGACAGGGGGTCAGCCCCAGCATTTT. This gives the protein CASSMTGGQPQHF.

The chain links TRBV4-2 to TRBJ2-3; 15 bases fit TRBD2. V gave up 4 bases and J gave up 4 bases; unmatched junction bases: 3. Germline CDR1 is LGHNA and CDR2 is YNFKEQ. The CDR3 sequence is 16 residues long. CDR3 in amino acids: CASSRRTSGGADTQYF. The CDR3, as DNA: TGTGCCAGCAGCCGTCGGACTAGCGGGGGGGCAGATACGCAGTATTTT.

This clone was observed a few times. The CDR3 DNA is TGCGCCAGCAGCCAAGACAGGGGCGAGCAGTACTTC. Its protein is CASSQDRGEQYF. This rearrangement joins TRBV4-3 to TRBJ2-7, with D possibly matching TRBD1 (6 bases). The germline V gene has CDR1 LGHNA and CDR2 YSLEER. The CDR3 covers 12 residues. V was trimmed by 0 bases and J by 6 bases, leaving 6 bases between them.

V gene TRBV7-8 combines with J gene TRBJ2-1; D may be TRBD1 (5 bases). V gave up 5 bases and J gave up 9 bases, with 8 bases separating them. Germline V lookup: CDR1 SGHVS, CDR2 FQNEAQ. The CDR3 extends over 11 amino acids. CDR3 sequence: CASSPQGEQFF. In DNA form, the CDR3 reads TGTGCCAGCAGCCCCCAGGGTGAGCAGTTCTTC. Drawing the rest from reference TRBV7-8 and TRBJ2-1, the complete variable domain is GAGVSQSPRYKVAKRGQDVALRCDPISGHVSLFWYQQALGQGPEFLTYFQNEAQLDKSGLPSDRFFAERPEGSVSTLKIQRTQQEDSAVYLCASSPQGEQFFGPGTRLTVL.

The chain joins TRBV9 to TRBJ2-3; 8 bases are shared with TRBD2. Germline V CDR1 and CDR2: SGDLS, YYNGEE. Trimming at V came to 1 base and at J to 4 bases, leaving 5 bases not matched to a gene. This CDR3 is 15 amino acids long. CDR3 protein: CASSVRAGVADTQYF. The CDR3 region has the DNA TGTGCCAGCAGCGTACGAGCGGGGGTAGCAGATACGCAGTATTTT.

CDR3 region: CASSATGGFREDSPLHF. The CDR3 nucleotides read TGCGCCAGCAGCGCTACGGGGGGGTTCAGAGAGGATTCACCCCTCCACTTT. The V and J genes are TRBV5-1 and TRBJ1-6; weak D call: TRBD1 (5 bases). Germline CDR1 reads SGHRS; CDR2 reads YFSETQ. CDR3 size: 17 residues. Trimming pared 4 bases from V and 8 bases from J, leaving 22 bases between.

The chain links TRBV18 to TRBJ2-3; TRBD2 agrees at 15 bases. The CDR3 runs to 16 residues. CDR1 is KGHSH and CDR2 is LQKENI in the germline V gene. Germline trimming cut 0 bases from V and 8 bases from J; bases unmatched to any gene: 3. DNA of the CDR3: TGTGCCAGCTCACCACCGGGACTAGCGGGGGGACTTACGCAGTATTTT. Translated, it gives CASSPPGLAGGLTQYF.

The chain recombines TRBV4-1 with TRBJ2-1; weak D call: TRBD2 (6 bases). From germline, CDR1 is MGHRA and CDR2 YSYEKL. The CDR3 loop spans 14 amino acids. The germline V and J ends were trimmed by 4 bases and 4 bases, with 11 bases remaining between them. The CDR3 region is CASSLGGRYNEQFF. CDR3 nucleotides: TGCGCCAGCAGCCTAGGAGGGAGATACAATGAGCAGTTCTTC.

This clone was seen a handful of times. V and J are TRBV5-4 and TRBJ1-2, with D possibly matching TRBD1 (6 bases). CDR3 length: 15 amino acids. V shed 0 bases and J shed 8 bases, with 17 bases lying between them. The V gene's germline CDR1 is SGHNT and CDR2 YYREEE (reference sequence). The CDR3 DNA follows: TGTGCCAGCAGCTTGGTATTCGGGCAGGGGCGAGGCTACACCTTC. Translated, it gives CASSLVFGQGRGYTF.